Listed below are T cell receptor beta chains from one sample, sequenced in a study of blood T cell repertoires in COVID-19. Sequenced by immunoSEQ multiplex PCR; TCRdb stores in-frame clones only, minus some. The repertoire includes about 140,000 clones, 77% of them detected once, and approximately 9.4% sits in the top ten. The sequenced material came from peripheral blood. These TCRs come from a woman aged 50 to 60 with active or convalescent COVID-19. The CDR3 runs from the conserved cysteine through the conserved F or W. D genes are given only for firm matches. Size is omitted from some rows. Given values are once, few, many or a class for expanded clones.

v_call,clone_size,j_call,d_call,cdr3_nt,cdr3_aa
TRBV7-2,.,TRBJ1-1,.,TGTGCCAGCAGCTTAGCGGCGGGGAACACTGAAGCTTTCTTT,CASSLAAGNTEAFF
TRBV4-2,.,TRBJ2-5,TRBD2,TGTGCCAGCAGCCAACCCTCCCTAGCGGGAGGCCCCTTCCAAGAGACCCAGTACTTC,CASSQPSLAGGPFQETQYF
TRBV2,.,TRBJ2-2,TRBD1,TGTGCCAGCAGTGAACGGGTACAGGGGAATACCGGGGAGCTGTTTTTT,CASSERVQGNTGELFF
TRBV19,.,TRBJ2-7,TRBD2,TGTGCCAGTAGTATAGGGGGGGGAGCTGGAGAGCAGTACTTC,CASSIGGGAGEQYF
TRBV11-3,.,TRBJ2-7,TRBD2,TGTGCCAGCAGCTTAAGTACTAGCGGGAGTTTAAACGAGCAGTACTTC,CASSLSTSGSLNEQYF
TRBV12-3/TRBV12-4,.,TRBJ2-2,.,TGTGCCAGCAGTGCTAAGCACACCGGGGAGCTGTTTTTT,CASSAKHTGELFF
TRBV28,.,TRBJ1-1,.,TGTGCCAGCAGTTTAATTACAAAAAACACTGAAGCTTTCTTT,CASSLITKNTEAFF
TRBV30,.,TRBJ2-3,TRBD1,TGTGCCTGGAGTGCCGACAGGGGGCGTAACACAGATACGCAGTATTTT,CAWSADRGRNTDTQYF
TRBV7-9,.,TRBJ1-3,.,TGTGCCAGCAGCTTTGGTGGAGGGGGGGAGACCATATATTTT,CASSFGGGGETIYF
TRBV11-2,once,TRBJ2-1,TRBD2,TGTGCCAGCAGCCCGCCGACGCTAGCGGGAGTGGGAAATGAGCAGTTCTTC,CASSPPTLAGVGNEQFF
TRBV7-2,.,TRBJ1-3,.,TGTGCCAGCAGCTTAGGTGGGGGCAGCTCTGGAAACACCATATATTTT,CASSLGGGSSGNTIYF
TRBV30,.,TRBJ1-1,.,TGTGCCTGGAGTGCCCTGGGGGCGAGAACTGAAGCTTTCTTT,CAWSALGARTEAFF
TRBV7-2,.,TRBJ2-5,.,TGTGCCAGCAGCCCGGGACTGAAGAGAGGAGGGCAAGAGACCCAGTACTTC,CASSPGLKRGGQETQYF
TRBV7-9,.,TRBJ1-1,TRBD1,TGTGCCAGCAGCACAGAGACAGGGCCGAACACTGAAGCTTTCTTT,CASSTETGPNTEAFF
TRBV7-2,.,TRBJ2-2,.,TGTGCCAGCAGCTTAGATATCCTAGATCCCCCCGGGGAGCTGTTTTTT,CASSLDILDPPGELFF
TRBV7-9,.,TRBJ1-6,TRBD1,TGTGCCAGCAGCTTAGTCGTCCCAGGGGGCGCCCCAATTAATTCACCCCTCCACTTT,CASSLVVPGGAPINSPLHF
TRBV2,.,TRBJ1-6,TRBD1,TGTGCCAGCTCCCTAAACCGACAGGGATCTTCACCCCTCCACTTT,CASSLNRQGSSPLHF
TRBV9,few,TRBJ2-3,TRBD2,TGTGCCAGCAGCGCGACTAGCGGGAGTACAGATACGCAGTATTTT,CASSATSGSTDTQYF
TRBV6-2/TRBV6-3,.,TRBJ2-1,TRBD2,TGTGCCAGCAGTTACCGGGACTACTCCGTAGGGGAGCAGTTCTTC,CASSYRDYSVGEQFF
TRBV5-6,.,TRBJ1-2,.,TGTGCCAGCACCAAAGACCCACAGGGCTACACCTTC,CASTKDPQGYTF
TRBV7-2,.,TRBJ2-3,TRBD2,TGTGCCAGCAGCTTCGGGACTAGCGGGAGCACAGATACGCAGTATTTT,CASSFGTSGSTDTQYF
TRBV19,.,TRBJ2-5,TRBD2,TGTGCCAGTGGGGAGGGGATGGCCGCCCAAGAGACCCAGTACTTC,CASGEGMAAQETQYF
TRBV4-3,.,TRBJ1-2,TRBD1,TGCGCCAGCAGCCAACTGGAGGGGACAGTAAATGGCTACACCTTC,CASSQLEGTVNGYTF
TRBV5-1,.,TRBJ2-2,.,TGCGCCAGCAGCTTGGCCGCAGGGTCCGGGGAGCTGTTTTTT,CASSLAAGSGELFF
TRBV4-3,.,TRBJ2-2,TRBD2,TGCGCCAGCAGCCGAGGTGGACTAGCGGGGGGATACACCGGGGAGCTGTTTTTT,CASSRGGLAGGYTGELFF
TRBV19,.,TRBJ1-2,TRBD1,TGTGCCAGTAGTCCCGGGACAGCCTATGGCTACACCTTC,CASSPGTAYGYTF
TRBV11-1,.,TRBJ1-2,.,TGTGCCAGCGCGACAGGTGCTAACTATGGCTACACCTTC,CASATGANYGYTF
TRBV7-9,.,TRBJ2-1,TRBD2,TGTGCCAGCAGCTTAGCTGGGGGACTAGCGGGACCCAATGAGCAGTTCTTC,CASSLAGGLAGPNEQFF
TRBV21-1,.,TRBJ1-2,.,TGTGCCAGCAGCCCGGCTGGGGCAGGCCCCGAGTTCCGGTTATATGGCTACACCTTC,CASSPAGAGPEFRLYGYTF
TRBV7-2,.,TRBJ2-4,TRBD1,TGTGCCAGCAGCTTCAGGGGACAGATTCAGTACTTC,CASSFRGQIQYF
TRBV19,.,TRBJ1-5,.,TGTGCCAGCGGCGGTCTGGGCAATCAGCCCCAGCATTTT,CASGGLGNQPQHF
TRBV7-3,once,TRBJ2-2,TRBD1,TGTGCCAGCAGCTTAGGACAGGGGAACACCGGGGAGCTGTTTTTT,CASSLGQGNTGELFF
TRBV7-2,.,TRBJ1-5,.,TGTGCCAGCAGCTTGGGGGGTAAAGTACAGCCCCAGCATTTT,CASSLGGKVQPQHF
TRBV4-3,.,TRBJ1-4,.,TGCGCCAGCAGCCAAGACAGGAAGGAACTGTTTTTT,CASSQDRKELFF
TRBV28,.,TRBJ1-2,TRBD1,TGTGCCAGCAGTCCCCCCAGGGACAGGGTGGACTATGGCTACACCTTC,CASSPPRDRVDYGYTF
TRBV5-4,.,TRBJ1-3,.,TGTGCCAGCAGCCTGGGCCTTCCCAGCTCTGGAAACACCATATATTTT,CASSLGLPSSGNTIYF
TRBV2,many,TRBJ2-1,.,TGTGCCAGCAGTGAACCCTTTAACAATGAGCAGTTCTTC,CASSEPFNNEQFF
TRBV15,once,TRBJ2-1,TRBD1,TGTGCCACCAGCAGAGGGAAGGGGGCTCGGGATGAGCAGTTCTTC,CATSRGKGARDEQFF
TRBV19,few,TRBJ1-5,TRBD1,TGTGCCAGTAGTACCGGGACAGGGAGGAGCAATCAGCCCCAGCATTTT,CASSTGTGRSNQPQHF
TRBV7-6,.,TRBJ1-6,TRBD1,TGTGCCAGCAGCTCACGACAGGGGGCGGATTCACCCCTCCACTTT,CASSSRQGADSPLHF
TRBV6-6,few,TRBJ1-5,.,TGTGCCAGCAGTCCTCACGGACAGCAGCTTAGCAATCAGCCCCAGCATTTT,CASSPHGQQLSNQPQHF
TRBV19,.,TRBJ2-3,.,TGTGCCAGTAGTATTGGTGGGAGAACAGATACGCAGTATTTT,CASSIGGRTDTQYF
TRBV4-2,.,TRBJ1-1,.,TGTGCCAGCAGCCAAGACCGAGGAGGGACTGAAGCTTTCTTT,CASSQDRGGTEAFF
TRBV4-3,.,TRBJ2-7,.,TGCGCCAGCAGCCAAGAGATTGGGCCAGAGACCTACGAGCAGTACTTC,CASSQEIGPETYEQYF
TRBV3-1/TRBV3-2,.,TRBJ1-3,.,TGTGCCAGCAGTCCGACGGTAAAAGCGGGAAACACCATATATTTT,CASSPTVKAGNTIYF
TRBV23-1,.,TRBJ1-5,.,TGCGCCAGCAGTGAAAAACCAAGGGGGTTCAAAACTCAGCCCCAGCATTTT,CASSEKPRGFKTQPQHF
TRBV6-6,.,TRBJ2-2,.,TGTGCCAGCAGTCGACAGGGAGGCACCGGGGAGCTGTTTTTT,CASSRQGGTGELFF
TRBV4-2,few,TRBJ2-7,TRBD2,TGTGCCAGCAGCCAAGAGGAGCACGGGACTAGCGTTCCCTGGCGCTCCTACGAGCAGTACTTC,CASSQEEHGTSVPWRSYEQYF
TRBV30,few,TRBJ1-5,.,TGTGCCTGGAGTGTTGGAGGGGATGGTCAGCCCCAGCATTTT,CAWSVGGDGQPQHF
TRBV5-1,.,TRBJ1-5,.,TGCGCCAGCAGCATCGGACTCAATCAGCCCCAGCATTTT,CASSIGLNQPQHF
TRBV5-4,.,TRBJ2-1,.,TGTGCCAGCAGCCAACAGGGGGGGAATGAGCAGTTCTTC,CASSQQGGNEQFF